This T cell receptor beta chain came from a study of cytomegalovirus exposure and HLA in healthy donors listed by TCRdb under 2017. Background for the entire study: In an earlier analysis of approximately 640 of the donors, approximately 260 Gb of sequence data and 95 million to 130 million unique TCR beta sequences from 180 million or so T cells were reported. The genetic ancestry cluster associated with self-reported Caucasian donors included approximately 85% of the roughly 360 genotyped donors. High-throughput TCR immunosequencing, statistical association of individual TCRs with disease status, and machine learning were combined to predict cytomegalovirus infection status. Genome-wide SNP genotypes for about three fifths of the roughly 700 donors were used in a later genetic analysis, which treated that subset as a discovery cohort. Rather than using new phenotypic data, the later analysis identified candidate immune exposures from TCR beta sequences and from how often those sequences occurred across donors. The study used immunosequencing to profile the T cell repertoires of 600 to 850 subjects and linked those repertoires to cytomegalovirus serostatus. The number of donors typed differed by locus, with roughly 620-630 for A, B, C, DRB1 and DQB1, around 500 for DQA1, 606 for DPA1, and 450 to 480 for DPB1. An early release that covered about 600 HLA-typed donors contained around 330 gigabases of sequencing data and 70 million to 100 million unique TCR sequences. The study was designed to test whether signatures of past pathogen exposure could be identified by cataloging public T cell receptors. Across some 400 genotyped donors of the cohort, an average of about 240,000 unique TCR beta nucleotide sequences per donor were sequenced, and around 19% of those sequences were non-productive. Because of strong linkage in the cohort, five DR-DQ haplotypes were treated as single units for association and clustering. Alongside the repertoire data, information on donor age, sex, ethnicity and CMV serostatus was compiled. A later analysis re-analyzed previously published TCR beta repertoires from approximately 670 donors and added high-resolution HLA genotyping to study TCR occurrence patterns. Both class I and class II loci were covered by HLA typing, at four-digit resolution. Every repertoire in the discovery cohort had been generated on one and the same sequencing platform. In addition to the first cohort of 650 to 750 subjects, a separate validation cohort of some 120 different subjects was used. An earlier analysis of approximately 640 of the donors applied high-throughput TCR beta sequencing to assess whether each TCR beta V gene segment acted as functional or pseudogenic.

Turning to this clone: It lacks a known antigen. No per-base quality is available; no much larger clone lies one base away.

Receptors were amplified or captured by the immunoSEQ multiplex PCR assay. For the multiplex PCR, a mixture combining 60 forward primers for TCR Vbeta segments and 13 reverse primers for TCR Jbeta segments was used. Amplification of the CDR3 region of rearranged TCR beta genes was performed with a multiplex PCR assay on genomic DNA. On the Illumina HiSeq System, the amplified TCR beta libraries were sequenced as 87-base-pair reads. In the paper's pipeline: A later analysis tallied tens of millions of unique TCR beta chains across the 666 repertoires, and some 10 million of those chains were shared by two or more donors. To remove PCR and sequencing errors, raw reads were error-corrected and collapsed into unique sequences using a nearest-neighbor algorithm that merged closely related sequences. V, D and J gene segments were assigned by aligning CDR3 sequences to IMGT reference sequences. For a sequence to be retained, at least a six-nucleotide match to both a V gene segment and a J gene segment was required. A rearrangement counted as productive if the CDR3 had no stop codons and remained in frame with V and J, and every other rearrangement counted as non-productive. CDR3 was defined according to IMGT convention as the region running from the second conserved V-encoded cysteine to the conserved J-encoded phenylalanine. In an earlier analysis of more than 550 of the donors, sequences lacking an unambiguous match to a single V gene segment were excluded. In an earlier analysis of almost 600 of the donors, a V segment was called functional when productive rearrangements were above 56.7%, and segregating when the standard deviation between donors exceeded 5%. To diagnose cytomegalovirus status from the catalog of TCR beta chain sequences, a statistical classification framework was built. A later analysis assigned V and J genes by comparing TCR nucleotide sequences with IMGT/GENE-DB human TR gene sequences. A later analysis assigned CDR3 sequences and most-parsimonious VDJ recombination scenarios with the TCRdist pipeline. In a later analysis, every TCR beta chain was defined by the combination of its CDR3 amino acid sequence and its V-gene family, and reads without a unique V-gene family were dropped. To address suspected cross-contamination and a sequencing artifact, a later analysis removed 592 highly shared, low-generation-probability nucleotide sequences. For each public chain, a later analysis derived a clonal expansion index from normalized ranks of inferred template counts within each repertoire. In a later analysis, generation probabilities were computed using a VDJ recombination model fitted to out-of-frame rearrangements, and the results were checked against IGoR. A later analysis scored TCR-TCR, TCR-HLA and TCR-CMV co-occurrence with hypergeometric tests, applying a repertoire-size bias correction to TCR pairs. In a later analysis, false discovery rates were estimated by permuting HLA or CMV assignments 20 times. In a later analysis, co-occurring TCRs were grouped using DBSCAN, with TCRdist sequence similarity added in when clustering inside HLA-allele-positive subsets. Repertoires with fewer than 30,000 or more than 120,000 public chains, plus five repertoires with anomalous nucleotide sharing, were excluded from co-occurrence clustering. TCRdb re-hosts the immuneACCESS table, in-frame sequences only. Its copies lack some clones; in the studies checked, an unresolved V gene accounts for under half of them, and the cause for the rest is not known. The DNA gave D and trimming, while V, J and clone size come from that table. Here the sample has about 75,000 clones; around 83% occur a single time. Together, the top ten hold 18% of the sample.

The cohort consisted of 650 to 850 healthy bone marrow donors. At the time of sampling, all cohort members were nominally healthy, though unrecorded immune exposures were likely present. The donor tested CMV seropositive and was one of the 289 seropositive cohort members. A peripheral blood sample was collected from each donor, and TCR beta sequencing was performed on peripheral blood mononuclear cells. Genomic DNA was extracted from the blood cell samples with the Qiagen DNeasy Blood Extraction Kit. What the authors observed across the whole study: Immune exposure information for the cohort was limited to CMV serostatus. Three of the identified cytomegalovirus-associated TCR beta chains were confirmed in vitro to be specific for cytomegalovirus antigens. Only TCR beta chains were sequenced in this cohort, and the absence of alpha or paired-chain data limited detectable features. The authors suggested that the approach could potentially be generalized to other disease states and immunological phenotypes. In an earlier analysis of 587 of the donors, most TCR beta V segments appeared in productive rearrangements about 87% or about 30% of the time, broadly matching IMGT annotations. Presence/absence analyses assumed roughly uniform sequencing depth across donors, an assumption that may not hold. A further reported finding was that TCR beta sequences accurately predicted the HLA-A and HLA-B alleles for most subjects in the first cohort. In a later analysis, HLA-associated TCR beta chains were found to be more clonally expanded and to have lower generation probabilities than equally common non-associated chains. A later analysis found that TCR association rates varied across HLA loci, with DRB1 alleles showing the most associated TCRs and HLA-C alleles the fewest. According to a later analysis, most CMV-associated TCR beta chains appeared to be HLA-restricted, and the HLA associations seemed to be driven largely by CMV exposure. Several of the top co-occurrence clusters appeared to be linked to parvovirus B19, influenza, CMV and Epstein-Barr virus, according to a later analysis. When HLA alleles, especially DR and DQ, strongly co-occurred, TCR associations were difficult to assign to individual alleles. A group of highly shared sequence variants was considered likely to be a technical artifact of the sequencing pipeline. Across donors, most TCR sequences were observed very rarely, whereas some public TCRs were present in many individuals. Correlated functional status among segregating V segments might be attributable to linkage disequilibrium, but an unknown experimental factor could not be ruled out. The earlier analysis of 587 of the donors excluded over 15 rarely observed V segments, including chromosome 9 orphons, because counts were too low. The study gave a list of some 150 TCR beta chains associated with cytomegalovirus. Cytomegalovirus status was reported to be diagnosed by the classifier with high specificity and sensitivity in both the original and validation cohorts. In a later genetic analysis, fewer N-insertions in productive TCRs were reported among donors in an Asian-associated ancestry cluster than the roughly 640-donor mean. In a later genetic analysis, a missense DCLRE1C variant was associated with V-gene and J-gene trimming of TCR beta chains, and the association was replicated in an independent cohort. Because HLA typing was missing for some donors at each locus, association tests included only the typed subset. At a false discovery rate of 0.05, a later analysis linked around 17,000 TCR beta sequences to specific HLA alleles.

The TCR originated in a man in his 70s in good health and CMV-seropositive. Sequencing was performed on PBMCs.

The CDR3 region has the sequence CASSRGTSGATDTQYF. Here is the DNA: TGTGCCAGCAGCCGTGGGACTAGCGGGGCAACAGATACGCAGTATTTT. The chain links TRBV11-3 with TRBJ2-3; 13 middle bases align to TRBD2. The CDR3 sequence holds 16 residues, the cysteine and phenylalanine included. Here the CDR3 DNA is all that survives: 48 bases in frame from base 1. V has 5 bases trimmed and J has 3 bases trimmed; junction bases matching no gene number 5. CDR1 and CDR2 (SGHNT, YENEEA) derive from the germline V gene.